This T cell receptor beta chain was identified during a study of T cells after yellow fever vaccination. Trimming removed 5 bases from V and 9 bases from J, with 11 bases in between. The CDR3 runs 11 residues. Germline V gene sequence: CDR1 DFQATT, CDR2 SNEGSKA (reference sequence). This clonotype was seen repeatedly, ten times or more. Its cognate antigen is unknown. The study, taken as a whole, reports: Weaker overall was a secondary response that nonetheless peaked faster, on day 5 versus 15. Post-booster samples contained most primary-vaccination clones (around 95% CD4, about 90% CD8).

Researchers made TCR cDNA using 5'RACE template switching, and this step added a universal primer site and UMIs. Each CDR3 protein gets one entry after TCRdb re-called the 5' RACE reads with MiXCR. This repertoire shows hundreds of thousands of distinct CDR3 sequences, 15% to 20% found once; its top ten account for about a sixth. Material: PBMCs, obtained before the yellow fever booster vaccination. The receptor was isolated from a man younger than 35 who received the YFV17D yellow fever vaccine. The rearrangement uses TRBV20-1 and TRBJ2-1; D gene uncertain. The chain's CDR3 is CSAWGNGEQFF. The CDR3, as DNA: TGCAGTGCTTGGGGTAACGGTGAGCAGTTCTTC.